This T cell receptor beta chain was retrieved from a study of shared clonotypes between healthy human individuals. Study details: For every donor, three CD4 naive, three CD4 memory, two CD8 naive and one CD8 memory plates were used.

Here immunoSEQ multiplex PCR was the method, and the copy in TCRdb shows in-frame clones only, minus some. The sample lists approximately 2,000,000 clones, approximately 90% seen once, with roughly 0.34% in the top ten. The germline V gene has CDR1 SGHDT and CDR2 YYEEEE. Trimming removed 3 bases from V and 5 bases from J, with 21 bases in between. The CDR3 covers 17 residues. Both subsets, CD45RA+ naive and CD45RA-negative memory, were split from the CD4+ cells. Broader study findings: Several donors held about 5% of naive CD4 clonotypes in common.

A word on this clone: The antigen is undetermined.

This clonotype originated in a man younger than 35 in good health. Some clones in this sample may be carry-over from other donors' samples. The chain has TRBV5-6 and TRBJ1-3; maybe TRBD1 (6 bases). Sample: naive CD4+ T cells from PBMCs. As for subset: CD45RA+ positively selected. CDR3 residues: CASSSRGGRPLRNTIYF. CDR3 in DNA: TGTGCCAGCAGCTCCCGAGGGGGGCGCCCCCTTAGAAACACCATATATTTT.